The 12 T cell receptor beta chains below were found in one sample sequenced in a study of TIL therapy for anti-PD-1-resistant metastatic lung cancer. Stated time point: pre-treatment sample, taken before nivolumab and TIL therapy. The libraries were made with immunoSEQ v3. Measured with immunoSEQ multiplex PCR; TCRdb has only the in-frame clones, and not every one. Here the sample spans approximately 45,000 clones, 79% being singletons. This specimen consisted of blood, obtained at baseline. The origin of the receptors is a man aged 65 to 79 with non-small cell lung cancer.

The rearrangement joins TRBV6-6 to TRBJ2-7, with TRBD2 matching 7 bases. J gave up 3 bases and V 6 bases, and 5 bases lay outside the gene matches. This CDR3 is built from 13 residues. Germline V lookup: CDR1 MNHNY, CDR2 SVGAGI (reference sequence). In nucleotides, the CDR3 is TGTGCCAGCAGCACGGGACTAAACTACGAGCAGTACTTC. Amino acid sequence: CASSTGLNYEQYF.

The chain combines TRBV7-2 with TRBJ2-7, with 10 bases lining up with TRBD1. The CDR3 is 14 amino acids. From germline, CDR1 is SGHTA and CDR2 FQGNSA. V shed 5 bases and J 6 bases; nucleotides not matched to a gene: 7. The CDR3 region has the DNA TGTGCCAGCAGCAACCGGGACAGGGGTGCCGAGCAGTACTTC. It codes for CASSNRDRGAEQYF.

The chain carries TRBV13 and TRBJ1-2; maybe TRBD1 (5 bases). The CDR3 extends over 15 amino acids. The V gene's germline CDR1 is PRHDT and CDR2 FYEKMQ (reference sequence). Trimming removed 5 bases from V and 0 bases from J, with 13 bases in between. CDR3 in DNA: TGTGCCAGCAGCACCCGGGACGGTGCTAACTATGGCTACACCTTC. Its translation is CASSTRDGANYGYTF.

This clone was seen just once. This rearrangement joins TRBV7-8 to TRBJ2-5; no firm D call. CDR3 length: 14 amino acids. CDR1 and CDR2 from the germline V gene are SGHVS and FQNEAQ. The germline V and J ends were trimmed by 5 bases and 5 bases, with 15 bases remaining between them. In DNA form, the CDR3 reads TGTGCCAGCAGCCCAGCCGATGGTGTGGAGACCCAGTACTTC. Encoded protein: CASSPADGVETQYF.

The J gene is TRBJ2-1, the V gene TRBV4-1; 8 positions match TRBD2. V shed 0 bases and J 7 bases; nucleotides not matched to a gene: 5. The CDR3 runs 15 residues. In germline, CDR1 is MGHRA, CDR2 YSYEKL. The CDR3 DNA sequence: TGCGCCAGCAGCCAAGATAGCGGGACTATTAATGAGCAGTTCTTC. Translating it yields CASSQDSGTINEQFF.

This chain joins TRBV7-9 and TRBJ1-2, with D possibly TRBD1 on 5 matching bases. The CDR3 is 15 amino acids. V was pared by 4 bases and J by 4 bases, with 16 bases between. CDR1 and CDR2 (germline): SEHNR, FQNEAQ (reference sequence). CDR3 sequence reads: CASSSGTVTGYGYTF. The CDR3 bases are TGTGCCAGCAGCTCTGGGACGGTAACCGGCTATGGCTACACCTTC. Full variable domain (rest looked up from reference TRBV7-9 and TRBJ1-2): DTGVSQNPRHKITKRGQNVTFRCDPISEHNRLYWYRQTLGQGPEFLTYFQNEAQLEKSRLLSDRFSAERPKGSFSTLEIQRTEQGDSAMYLCASSSGTVTGYGYTFGSGTRLTVV.

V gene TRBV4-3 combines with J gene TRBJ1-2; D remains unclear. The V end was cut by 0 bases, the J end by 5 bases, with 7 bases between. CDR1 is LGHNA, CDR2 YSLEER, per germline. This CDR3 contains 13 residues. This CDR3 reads CASSQDLPYGYTF. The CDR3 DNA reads TGCGCCAGCAGCCAAGATCTGCCGTATGGCTACACCTTC.

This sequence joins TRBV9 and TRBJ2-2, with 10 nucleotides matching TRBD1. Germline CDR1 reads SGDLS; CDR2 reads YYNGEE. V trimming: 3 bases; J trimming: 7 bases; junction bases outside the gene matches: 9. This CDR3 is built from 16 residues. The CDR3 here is CASSAPGQGTVGELFF. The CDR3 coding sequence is TGTGCCAGCAGCGCTCCGGGACAGGGGACGGTCGGGGAGCTGTTTTTT.

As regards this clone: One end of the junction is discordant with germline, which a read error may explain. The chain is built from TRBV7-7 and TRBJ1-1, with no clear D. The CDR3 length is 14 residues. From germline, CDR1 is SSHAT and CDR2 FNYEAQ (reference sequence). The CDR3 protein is CASSRERGSTEAFF. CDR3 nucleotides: TGTGCTAGCAGTAGAGAGAGAGGGAGCACTGAAGCTTTCTTT. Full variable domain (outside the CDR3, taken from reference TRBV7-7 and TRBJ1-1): GAGVSQSPRYKVTKRGQDVTLRCDPISSHATLYWYQQALGQGPEFLTYFNYEAQPDKSGLPSDRFSAERPEGSISTLTIQRTEQRDSAMYRCASSRERGSTEAFFGQGTRLTVV.

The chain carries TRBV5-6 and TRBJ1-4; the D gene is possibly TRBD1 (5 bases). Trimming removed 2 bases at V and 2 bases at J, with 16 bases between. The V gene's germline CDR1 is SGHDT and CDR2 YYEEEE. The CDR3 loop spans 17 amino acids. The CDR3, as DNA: TGTGCCAGCAGCTTAGGAGCAGGGAAGGGGACTAATGAAAAACTGTTTTTT. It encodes CASSLGAGKGTNEKLFF.

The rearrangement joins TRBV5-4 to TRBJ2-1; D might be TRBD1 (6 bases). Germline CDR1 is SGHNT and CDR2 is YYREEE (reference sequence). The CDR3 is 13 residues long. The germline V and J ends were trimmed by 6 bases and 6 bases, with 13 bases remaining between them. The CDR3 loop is CASIGGNFNEQFF. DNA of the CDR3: TGTGCCAGCATTGGGGGCAATTTCAATGAGCAGTTCTTC.

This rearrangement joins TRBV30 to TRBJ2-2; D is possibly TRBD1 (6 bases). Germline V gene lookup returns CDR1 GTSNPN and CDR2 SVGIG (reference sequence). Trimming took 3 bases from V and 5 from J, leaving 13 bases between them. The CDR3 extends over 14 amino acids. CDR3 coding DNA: TGTGCCTGGAGGGGACATGGGCAAACCGGGGAGCTGTTTTTT. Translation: CAWRGHGQTGELFF.